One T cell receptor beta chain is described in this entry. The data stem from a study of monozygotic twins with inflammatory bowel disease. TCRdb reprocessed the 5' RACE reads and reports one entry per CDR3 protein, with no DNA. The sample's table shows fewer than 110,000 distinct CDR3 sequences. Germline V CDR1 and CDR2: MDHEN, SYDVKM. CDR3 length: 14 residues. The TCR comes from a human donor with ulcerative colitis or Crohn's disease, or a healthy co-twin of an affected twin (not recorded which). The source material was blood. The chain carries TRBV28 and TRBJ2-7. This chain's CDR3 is CASSLGGGTYEQYF.